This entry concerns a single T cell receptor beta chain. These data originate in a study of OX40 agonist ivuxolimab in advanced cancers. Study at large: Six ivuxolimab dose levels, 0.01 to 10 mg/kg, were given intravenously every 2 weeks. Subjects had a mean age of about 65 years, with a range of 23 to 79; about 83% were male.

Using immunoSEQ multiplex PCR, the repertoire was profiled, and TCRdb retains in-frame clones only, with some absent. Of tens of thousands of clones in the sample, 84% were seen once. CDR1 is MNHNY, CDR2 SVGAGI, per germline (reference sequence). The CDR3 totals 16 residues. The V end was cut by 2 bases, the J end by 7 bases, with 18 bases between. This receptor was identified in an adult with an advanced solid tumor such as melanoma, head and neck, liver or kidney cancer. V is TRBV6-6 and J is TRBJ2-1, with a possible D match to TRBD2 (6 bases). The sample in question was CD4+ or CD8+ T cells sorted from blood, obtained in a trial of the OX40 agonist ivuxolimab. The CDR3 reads CASSYPGGPFPNEQFF. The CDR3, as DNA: TGTGCCAGCAGTTACCCCGGAGGGCCGTTCCCGAATGAGCAGTTCTTC.